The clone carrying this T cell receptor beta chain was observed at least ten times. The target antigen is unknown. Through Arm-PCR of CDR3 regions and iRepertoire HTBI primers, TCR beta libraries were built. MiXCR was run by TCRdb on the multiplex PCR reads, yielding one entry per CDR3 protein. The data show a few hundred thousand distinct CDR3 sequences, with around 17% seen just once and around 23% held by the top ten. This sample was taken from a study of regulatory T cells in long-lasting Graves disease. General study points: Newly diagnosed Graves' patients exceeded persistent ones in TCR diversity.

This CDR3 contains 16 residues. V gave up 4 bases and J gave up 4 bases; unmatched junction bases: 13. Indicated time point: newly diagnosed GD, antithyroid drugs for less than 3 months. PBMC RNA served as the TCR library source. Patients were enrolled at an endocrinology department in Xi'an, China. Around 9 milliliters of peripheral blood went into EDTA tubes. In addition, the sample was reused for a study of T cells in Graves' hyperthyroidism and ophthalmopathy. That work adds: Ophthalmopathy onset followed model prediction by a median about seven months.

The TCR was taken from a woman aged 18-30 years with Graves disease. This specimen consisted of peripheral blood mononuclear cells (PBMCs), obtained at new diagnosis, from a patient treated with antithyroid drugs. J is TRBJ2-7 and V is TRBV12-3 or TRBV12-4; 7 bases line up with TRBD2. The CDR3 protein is CASSSPNPGTMYEQYF. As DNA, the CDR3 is TGTGCCAGCAGTTCCCCCAATCCCGGGACTATGTACGAGCAGTACTTC.